This TCR beta chain was identified in a study of T cell responses to AZD1222 COVID-19 vaccine. Study-level findings and limits: After the peak T cell response, and only then, were repertoires sampled. Baseline serology detected seropositivity in only a handful of AZD1222 recipients. Donors were chiefly white British, with a greater number of females, and clonal diversity was perhaps underestimated. Spike regions recognized by vaccine-associated CD4 TCRs spanned the protein, led by 160-218 and 743-854.

This clone was seen more than once but under ten times. The antigen is undetermined. Assay: immunoSEQ multiplex PCR; the TCRdb copy retains only in-frame clones and omits some. The repertoire holds some 130,000 clones, with over 90% as singletons. Trimming cost V 4 bases and J 5 bases, with 9 bases left between them. The CDR3 sequence is 12 residues long. Per the germline V gene, CDR1 is ENHRY and CDR2 is SYGVKD. This chain links TRBV10-3 with TRBJ2-7; D is perhaps TRBD2 (5 bases). The origin of this receptor is an adult in good health. The sample was peripheral blood, taken on day 0 of AZD1222 vaccination. The chain's CDR3 is CAISGGIDEQYF. The CDR3 DNA is TGTGCCATCAGTGGAGGGATCGACGAGCAGTACTTC.